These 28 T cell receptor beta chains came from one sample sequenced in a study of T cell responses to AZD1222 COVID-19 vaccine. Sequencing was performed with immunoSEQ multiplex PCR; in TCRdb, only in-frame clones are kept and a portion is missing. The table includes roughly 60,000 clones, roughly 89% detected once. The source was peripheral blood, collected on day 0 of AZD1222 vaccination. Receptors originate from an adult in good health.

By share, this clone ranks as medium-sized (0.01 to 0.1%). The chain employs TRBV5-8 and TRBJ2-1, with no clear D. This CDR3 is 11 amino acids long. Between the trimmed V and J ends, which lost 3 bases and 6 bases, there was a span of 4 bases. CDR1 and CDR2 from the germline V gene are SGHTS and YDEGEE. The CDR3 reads CASSYPNEQFF. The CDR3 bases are TGTGCCAGCAGCTATCCCAATGAGCAGTTCTTC.

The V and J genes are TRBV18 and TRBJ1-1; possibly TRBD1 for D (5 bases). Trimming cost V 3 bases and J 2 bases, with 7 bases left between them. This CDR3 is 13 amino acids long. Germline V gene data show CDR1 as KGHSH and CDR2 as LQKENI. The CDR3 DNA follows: TGTGCCAGCTCACCCGGGGGAAACACTGAAGCTTTCTTT. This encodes CASSPGGNTEAFF.

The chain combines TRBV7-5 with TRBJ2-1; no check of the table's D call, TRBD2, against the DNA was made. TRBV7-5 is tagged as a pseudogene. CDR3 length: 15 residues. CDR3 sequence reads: CARSPGGAPYNEQFF. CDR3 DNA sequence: TGTGCCAGAAGCCCGGGGGGGGCCCCCTACAATGAGCAGTTCTTC.

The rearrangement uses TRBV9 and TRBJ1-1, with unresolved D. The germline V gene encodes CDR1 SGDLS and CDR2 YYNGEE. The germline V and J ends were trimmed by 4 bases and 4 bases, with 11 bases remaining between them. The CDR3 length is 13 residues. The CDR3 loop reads CASSWAPGTEAFF. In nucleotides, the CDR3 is TGTGCCAGCAGCTGGGCGCCGGGCACTGAAGCTTTCTTT.

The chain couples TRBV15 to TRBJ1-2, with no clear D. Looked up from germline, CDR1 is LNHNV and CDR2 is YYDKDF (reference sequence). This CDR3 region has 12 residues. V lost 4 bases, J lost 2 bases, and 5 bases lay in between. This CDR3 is CATSKINYGYTF. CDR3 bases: TGTGCCACCAGCAAGATAAACTATGGCTACACCTTC.

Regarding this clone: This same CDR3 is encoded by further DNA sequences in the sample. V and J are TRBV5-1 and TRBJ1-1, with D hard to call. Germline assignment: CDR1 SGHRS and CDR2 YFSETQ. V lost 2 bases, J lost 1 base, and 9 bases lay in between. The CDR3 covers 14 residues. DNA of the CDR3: TGCGCCAGCAGCTTTGAAGACCCGAACACTGAAGCTTTCTTT. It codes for CASSFEDPNTEAFF.

The CDR3 here is CASSRGGSGNTIYF. CDR3 sequence (DNA): TGTGCCAGTAGTCGTGGCGGCTCTGGAAACACCATATATTTT. The chain has TRBV19 and TRBJ1-3; the D is unclear. V was trimmed by 5 bases and J by 0 bases, leaving 8 bases between them. This CDR3 comprises 14 residues. Germline lookup yields CDR1 LNHDA and CDR2 SQIVND (reference sequence).

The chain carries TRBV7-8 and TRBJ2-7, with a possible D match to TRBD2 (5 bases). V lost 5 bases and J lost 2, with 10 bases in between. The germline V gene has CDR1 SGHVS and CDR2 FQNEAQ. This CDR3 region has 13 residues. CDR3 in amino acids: CASSLPGTYEQYF. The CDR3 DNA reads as TGTGCCAGCAGCCTCCCGGGGACCTACGAGCAGTACTTC.

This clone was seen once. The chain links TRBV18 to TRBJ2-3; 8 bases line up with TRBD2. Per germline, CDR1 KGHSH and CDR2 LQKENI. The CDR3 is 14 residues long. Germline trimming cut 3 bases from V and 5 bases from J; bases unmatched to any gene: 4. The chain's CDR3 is CASSPSGAGDTQYF. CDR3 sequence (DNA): TGTGCCAGCTCACCTAGCGGGGCGGGAGATACGCAGTATTTT.

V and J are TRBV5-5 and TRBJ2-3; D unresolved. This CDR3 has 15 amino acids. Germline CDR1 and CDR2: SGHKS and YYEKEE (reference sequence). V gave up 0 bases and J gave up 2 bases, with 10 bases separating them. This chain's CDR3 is CASSLDGGPTDTQYF. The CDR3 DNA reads TGTGCCAGCAGCTTGGACGGCGGACCCACAGATACGCAGTATTTT.

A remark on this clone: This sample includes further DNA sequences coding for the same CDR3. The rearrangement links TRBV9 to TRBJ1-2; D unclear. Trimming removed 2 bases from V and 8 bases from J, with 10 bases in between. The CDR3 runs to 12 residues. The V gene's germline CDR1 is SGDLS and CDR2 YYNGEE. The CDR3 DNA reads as TGTGCCAGCAGCGTGGGCCAAGAAGGCTACACCTTC. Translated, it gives CASSVGQEGYTF.

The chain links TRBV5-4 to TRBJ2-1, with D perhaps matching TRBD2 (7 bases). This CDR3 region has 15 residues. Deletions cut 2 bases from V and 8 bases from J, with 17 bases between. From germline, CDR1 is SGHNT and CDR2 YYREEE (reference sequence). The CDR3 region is CASSLKSGGPDEQFF. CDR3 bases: TGTGCCAGCAGCTTAAAGTCCGGGGGGCCGGATGAGCAGTTCTTC.

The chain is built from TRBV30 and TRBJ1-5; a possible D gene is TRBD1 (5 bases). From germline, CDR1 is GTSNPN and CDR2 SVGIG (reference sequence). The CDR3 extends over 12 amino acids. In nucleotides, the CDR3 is TGTGCGGTCAGGGCGGAAGGTCAGCCCCAGCATTTT. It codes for CAVRAEGQPQHF.

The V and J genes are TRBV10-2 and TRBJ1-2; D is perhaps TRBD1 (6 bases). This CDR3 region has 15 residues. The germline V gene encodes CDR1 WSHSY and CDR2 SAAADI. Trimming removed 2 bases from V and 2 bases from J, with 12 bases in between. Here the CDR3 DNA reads TGCGCCAGCAGTGAGCTTCAGGGGTCGAACTATGGCTACACCTTC. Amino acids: CASSELQGSNYGYTF.

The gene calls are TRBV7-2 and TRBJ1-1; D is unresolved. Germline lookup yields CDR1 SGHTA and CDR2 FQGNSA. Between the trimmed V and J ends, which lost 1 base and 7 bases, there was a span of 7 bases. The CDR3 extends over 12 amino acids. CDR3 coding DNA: TGTGCCAGCAGCTTAGGCTGGGGTGAAGCTTTCTTT. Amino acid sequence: CASSLGWGEAFF.

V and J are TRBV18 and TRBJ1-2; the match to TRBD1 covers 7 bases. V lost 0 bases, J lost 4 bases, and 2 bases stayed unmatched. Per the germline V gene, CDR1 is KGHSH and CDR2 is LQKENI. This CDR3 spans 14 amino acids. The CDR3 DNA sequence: TGTGCCAGCTCACCACCGCCAGGGGGCTATGGCTACACCTTC. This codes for CASSPPPGGYGYTF.

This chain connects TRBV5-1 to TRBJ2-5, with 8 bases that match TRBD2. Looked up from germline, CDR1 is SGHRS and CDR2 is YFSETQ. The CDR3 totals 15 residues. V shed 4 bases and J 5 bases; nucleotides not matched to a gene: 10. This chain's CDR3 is CASSPLAVGGETQYF. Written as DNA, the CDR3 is TGCGCCAGCAGCCCACTAGCGGTGGGGGGGGAGACCCAGTACTTC.

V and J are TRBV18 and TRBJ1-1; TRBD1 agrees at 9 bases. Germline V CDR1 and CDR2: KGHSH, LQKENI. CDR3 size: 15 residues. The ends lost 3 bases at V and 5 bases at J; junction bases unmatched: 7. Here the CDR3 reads CASSPTQGARTEAFF. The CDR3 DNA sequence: TGTGCCAGCTCACCCACACAGGGGGCCAGGACTGAAGCTTTCTTT.

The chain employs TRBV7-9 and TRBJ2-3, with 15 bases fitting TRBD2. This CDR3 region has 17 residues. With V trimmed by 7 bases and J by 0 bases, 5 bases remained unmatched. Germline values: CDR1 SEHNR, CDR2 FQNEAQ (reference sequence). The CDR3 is CASTRGLAGGSTDTQYF. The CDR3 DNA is TGTGCCAGCACCAGGGGACTAGCGGGGGGAAGCACAGATACGCAGTATTTT.

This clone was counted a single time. The CDR3 DNA reads TGTGCCAGCAGCCACTGGACAGGGGGCATCTCTGGAAACACCATATATTTT. Translation gives CASSHWTGGISGNTIYF. The chain has TRBV11-2 and TRBJ1-3; 11 bases map to TRBD1. The CDR3 consists of 17 residues. Germline V lookup: CDR1 SGHAT, CDR2 FQNNGV. Trimming removed 5 bases from V and 0 bases from J; junction bases left unmatched: 6.

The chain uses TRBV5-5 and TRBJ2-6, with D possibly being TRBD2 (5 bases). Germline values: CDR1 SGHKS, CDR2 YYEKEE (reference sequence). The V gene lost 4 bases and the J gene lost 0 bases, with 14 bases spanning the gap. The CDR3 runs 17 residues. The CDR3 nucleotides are TGTGCCAGCAGCCTCGCGAGGGCCGTCTCTGGGGCCAACGTCCTGACTTTC. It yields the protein CASSLARAVSGANVLTF.

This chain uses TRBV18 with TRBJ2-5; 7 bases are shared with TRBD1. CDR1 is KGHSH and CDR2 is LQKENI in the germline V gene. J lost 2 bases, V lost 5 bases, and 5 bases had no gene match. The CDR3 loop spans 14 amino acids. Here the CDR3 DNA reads TGTGCCAGCTCAGGAACAGGGGTACAAGAGACCCAGTACTTC. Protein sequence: CASSGTGVQETQYF.

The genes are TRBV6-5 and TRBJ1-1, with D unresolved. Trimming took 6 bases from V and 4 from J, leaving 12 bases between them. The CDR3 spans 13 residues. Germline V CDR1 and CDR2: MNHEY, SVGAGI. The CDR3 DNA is TGTGCCAGCAGCTCGGGGAGCTCCACTGAAGCTTTCTTT. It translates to CASSSGSSTEAFF.

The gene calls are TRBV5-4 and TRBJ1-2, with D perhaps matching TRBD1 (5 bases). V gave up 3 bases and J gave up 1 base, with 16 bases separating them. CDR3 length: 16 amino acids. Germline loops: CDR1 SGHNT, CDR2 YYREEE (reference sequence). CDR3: CASSWTGTGNNYGYTF. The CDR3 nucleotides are TGTGCCAGCAGCTGGACCGGGACGGGTAATAACTATGGCTACACCTTC. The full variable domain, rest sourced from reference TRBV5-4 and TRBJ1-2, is ETGVTQSPTHLIKTRGQQVTLRCSSQSGHNTVSWYQQALGQGPQFIFQYYREEENGRGNFPPRFSGLQFPNYSSELNVNALELDDSALYLCASSWTGTGNNYGYTFGSGTRLTVV.

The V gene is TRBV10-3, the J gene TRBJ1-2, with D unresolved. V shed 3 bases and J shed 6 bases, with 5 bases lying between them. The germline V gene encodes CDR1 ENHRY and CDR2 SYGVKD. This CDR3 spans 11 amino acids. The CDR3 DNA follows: TGTGCCATCAGTGAAAGTAATGGCTACACCTTC. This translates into CAISESNGYTF.

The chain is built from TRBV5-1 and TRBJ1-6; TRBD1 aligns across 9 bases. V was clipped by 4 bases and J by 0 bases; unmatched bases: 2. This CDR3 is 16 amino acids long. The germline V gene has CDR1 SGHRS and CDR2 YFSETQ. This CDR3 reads CASSTGGYSYNSPLHF. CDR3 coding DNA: TGCGCCAGCAGCACAGGGGGCTACTCCTATAATTCACCCCTCCACTTT.

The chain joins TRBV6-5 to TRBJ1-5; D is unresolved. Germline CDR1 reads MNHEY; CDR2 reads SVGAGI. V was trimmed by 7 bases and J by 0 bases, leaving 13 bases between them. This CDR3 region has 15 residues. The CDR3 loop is CASTPDGNSNQPQHF. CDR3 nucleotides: TGTGCCAGCACTCCGGACGGAAATAGCAATCAGCCCCAGCATTTT.

CDR3 amino acids: CASSPSLGGGNQPQHF. The CDR3 nucleotides read TGTGCCAGCAGTCCCTCTCTGGGGGGAGGCAATCAGCCCCAGCATTTT. This chain joins TRBV28 and TRBJ1-5, with a tentative D call TRBD1 (5 bases). V was cut by 5 bases and J by 2 bases, with 16 bases left in between. This CDR3 is 16 amino acids long. From germline, CDR1 is MDHEN and CDR2 SYDVKM.